In this sample, the clone carrying this T cell receptor (beta chain) turned up a few times. The authors obtained over 95% purity in all sorted populations. As every portion of the isolated RNA was reverse transcribed, the sequencing read expressed TCRB transcripts. TCRdb's table, derived via immunoSEQ multiplex PCR, lists solely in-frame clones and lacks some. The sample yields about 350,000 clones, roughly a fifth seen once. Per germline, CDR1 SGHDN and CDR2 FVKESK. V was clipped by 9 bases and J by 8 bases, with 14 bases between them. This CDR3 has 12 residues. This entry belongs to a study of beta chain features in type 1 diabetes. Looking at the study overall: Age and gender were similar between patients and healthy donors, as were cell yields.

This clonotype originated in a woman younger than 35 in good health. Sequences were obtained from naive CD4+ T cells from blood. The rearrangement links TRBV14 to TRBJ2-1; D not certain. CDR3 region: CASLPSRDEQFF. The CDR3 DNA follows: TGTGCCAGTCTACCTTCTCGGGATGAGCAGTTCTTC.